The T cell receptor (beta chain) described here comes from a study of cytomegalovirus exposure and HLA in healthy donors. Study outcomes and limitations: Sequence variants that were highly shared formed a cluster that was likely a sequencing artifact. The only immune exposure information that was available was CMV serostatus.

To note about this clone: The antigen is unknown.

Primers included in the PCR were 60 Vbeta and 13 Jbeta primers. Sequencing was performed with immunoSEQ multiplex PCR; in TCRdb, only in-frame clones are kept and a portion is missing. The top ten hold about 2.4% of the sample, which has about 78,000 clones, about 81% seen once. The junction had 6 bases not matched to a gene; V was cut back by 0 bases and J by 0 bases. The CDR3 has 18 amino acids. In germline, CDR1 is SGHAT, CDR2 FQNNGV. The clonotype was recovered from a woman aged 50 to 65 in good health and CMV-seronegative. The chain employs TRBV11-2 and TRBJ2-4, with 9 positions matching TRBD2. Sequenced sample: PBMCs. The CDR3 sequence: CASSLDLAGGLAKNIQYF. The CDR3 DNA reads as TGTGCCAGCAGCTTAGATCTGGCGGGAGGGCTAGCCAAAAACATTCAGTACTTC.